The source of this T cell receptor (beta chain) is a study of CD8 T cells in Susac syndrome. From blood CD8+ and CD4+ T cells, TCR beta sequences were generated. Treatment-naive patients with stable or active relapsing-remitting disease were the multiple sclerosis controls. TEMRA cells were FACS-enriched, with CD8+ and CD4+ T cells isolated negatively. The CDR3 extends over 15 amino acids. Trimming removed 1 base at V and 3 bases at J, with 12 bases between. Germline V gene lookup returns CDR1 SGDLS and CDR2 YYNGEE. RNA amounts of roughly 0.45 to 1 ug underwent reverse transcription with random hexamers. Amplification of TCR beta CDR3 across 54 Vbeta and 13 Jbeta was performed with immunoSEQ multiplex PCR. TCRdb itself ran the immunoSEQ multiplex PCR reads through MiXCR, one entry per CDR3 protein. The sample has 200,000 to 250,000 distinct CDR3 sequences; 90% to 95% are singletons.

Sequencing input: CD4+ T cells from PBMCs. This TCR was recovered from a human donor with multiple sclerosis. The chain links TRBV9 to TRBJ2-3; D ambiguous. The CDR3: CASSVSERSTDTQYF. CDR3 nucleotides: TGTGCCAGCAGCGTATCGGAGAGATCGACAGATACGCAGTATTTT.